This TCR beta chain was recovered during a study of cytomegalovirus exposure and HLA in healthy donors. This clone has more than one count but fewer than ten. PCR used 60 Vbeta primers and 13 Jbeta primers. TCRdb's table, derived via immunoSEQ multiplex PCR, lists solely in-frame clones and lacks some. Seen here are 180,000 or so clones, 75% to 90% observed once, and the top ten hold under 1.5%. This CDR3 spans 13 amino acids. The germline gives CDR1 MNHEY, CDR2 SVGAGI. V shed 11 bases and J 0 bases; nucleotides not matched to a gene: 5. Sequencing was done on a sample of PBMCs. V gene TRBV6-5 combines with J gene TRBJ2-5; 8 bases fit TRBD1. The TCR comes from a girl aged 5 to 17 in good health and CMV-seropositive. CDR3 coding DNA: TGTGCCGCTCACAGGGGGTACCAAGAGACCCAGTACTTC. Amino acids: CAAHRGYQETQYF.